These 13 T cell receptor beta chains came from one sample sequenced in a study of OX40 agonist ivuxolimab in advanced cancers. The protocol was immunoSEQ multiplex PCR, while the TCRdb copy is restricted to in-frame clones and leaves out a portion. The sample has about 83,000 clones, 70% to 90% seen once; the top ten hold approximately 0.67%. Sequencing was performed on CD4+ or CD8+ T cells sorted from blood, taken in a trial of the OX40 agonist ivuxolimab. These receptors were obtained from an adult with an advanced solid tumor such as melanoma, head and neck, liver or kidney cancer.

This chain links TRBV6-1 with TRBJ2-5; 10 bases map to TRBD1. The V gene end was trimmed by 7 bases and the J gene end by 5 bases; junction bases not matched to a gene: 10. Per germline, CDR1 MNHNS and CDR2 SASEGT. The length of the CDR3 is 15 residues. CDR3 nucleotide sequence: TGTGCCAGCACCGCCGGACAGGGGGTTTGGGAGACCCAGTACTTC. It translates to CASTAGQGVWETQYF.

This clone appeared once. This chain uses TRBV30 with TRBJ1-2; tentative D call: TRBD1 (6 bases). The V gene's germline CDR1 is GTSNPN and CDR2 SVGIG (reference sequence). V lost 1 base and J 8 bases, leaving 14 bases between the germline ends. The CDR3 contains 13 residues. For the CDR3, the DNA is TGTGCCTGGAGTGGACAGGCCCGCGGGGGCTACACCTTC. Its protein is CAWSGQARGGYTF. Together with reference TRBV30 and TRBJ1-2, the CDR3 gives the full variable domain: SQTIHQWPATLVQPVGSPLSLECTVEGTSNPNLYWYRQAAGRGLQLLFYSVGIGQISSEVPQNLSASRPQDRQFILSSKKLLLSDSGFYLCAWSGQARGGYTFGSGTRLTVV.

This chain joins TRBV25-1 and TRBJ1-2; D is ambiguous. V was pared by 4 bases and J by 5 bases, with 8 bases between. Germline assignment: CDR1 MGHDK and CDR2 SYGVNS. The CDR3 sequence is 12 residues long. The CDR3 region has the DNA TGTGCCAGCAGTGTGGGCGGTTATGGCTACACCTTC. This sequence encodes CASSVGGYGYTF.

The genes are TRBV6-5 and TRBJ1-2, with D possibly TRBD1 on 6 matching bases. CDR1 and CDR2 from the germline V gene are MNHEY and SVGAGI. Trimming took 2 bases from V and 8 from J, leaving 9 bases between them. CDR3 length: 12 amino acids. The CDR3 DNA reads TGTGCCAGCAGTTACGGGGGGGCCGGCTACACCTTC. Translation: CASSYGGAGYTF.

CDR3 DNA: TGTGCCAGCAGCGGTAGCGGGAGCAGACTCTACAATGAGCAGTTCTTC. It encodes CASSGSGSRLYNEQFF. The chain carries TRBV9 and TRBJ2-1; 9 bases are a match to TRBD2. This CDR3 has 16 amino acids. Trimming at V came to 3 bases and at J to 3 bases, leaving 7 bases not matched to a gene. Looked up from germline, CDR1 is SGDLS and CDR2 is YYNGEE.

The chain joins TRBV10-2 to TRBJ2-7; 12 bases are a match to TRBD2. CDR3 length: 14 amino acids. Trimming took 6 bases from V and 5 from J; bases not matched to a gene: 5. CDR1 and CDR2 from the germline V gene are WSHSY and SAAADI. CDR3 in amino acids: CASRTSGRGDEQYF. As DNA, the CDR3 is TGCGCCAGCAGGACTAGCGGGAGAGGAGACGAGCAGTACTTC.

CDR3 region: CASSDWQGAGETQYF. The CDR3 region has the DNA TGTGCCAGCAGTGACTGGCAGGGGGCGGGGGAGACCCAGTACTTC. This rearrangement joins TRBV27 to TRBJ2-5; 8 bases agree with TRBD1. V shed 5 bases and J 5 bases; nucleotides not matched to a gene: 10. The germline V gene encodes CDR1 MNHEY and CDR2 SMNVEV (reference sequence). The CDR3 has 15 amino acids.

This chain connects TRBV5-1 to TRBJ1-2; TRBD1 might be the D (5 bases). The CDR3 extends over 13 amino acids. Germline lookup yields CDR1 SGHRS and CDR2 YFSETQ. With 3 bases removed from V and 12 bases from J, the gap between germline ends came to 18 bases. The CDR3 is CASSSAGTPTHTF. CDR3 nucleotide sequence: TGCGCCAGCAGCTCCGCCGGGACCCCAACTCACACCTTC.

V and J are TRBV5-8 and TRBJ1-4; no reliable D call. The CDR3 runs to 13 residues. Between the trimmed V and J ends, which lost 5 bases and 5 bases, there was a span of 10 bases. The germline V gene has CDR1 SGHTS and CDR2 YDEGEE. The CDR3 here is CASSRELNEKLFF. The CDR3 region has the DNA TGTGCCAGCAGTCGGGAGCTAAATGAAAAACTGTTTTTT.

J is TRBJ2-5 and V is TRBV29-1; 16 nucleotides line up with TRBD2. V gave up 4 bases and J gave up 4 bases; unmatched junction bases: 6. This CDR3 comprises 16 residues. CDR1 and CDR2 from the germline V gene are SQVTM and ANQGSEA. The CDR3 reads CSVVGTSGGAVETQYF. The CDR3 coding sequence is TGCAGCGTTGTCGGGACTAGCGGGGGGGCCGTAGAGACCCAGTACTTC.

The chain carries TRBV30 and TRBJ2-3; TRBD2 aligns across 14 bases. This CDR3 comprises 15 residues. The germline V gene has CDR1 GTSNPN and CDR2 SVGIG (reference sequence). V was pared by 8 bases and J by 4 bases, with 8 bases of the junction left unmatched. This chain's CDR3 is CALTKGLAGADTQYF. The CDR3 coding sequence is TGTGCCCTCACTAAGGGACTAGCGGGAGCAGATACGCAGTATTTT.

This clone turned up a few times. The CDR3 spells CAWSVQIYGELFF. In DNA form, the CDR3 reads TGTGCCTGGAGTGTACAGATATACGGGGAGCTGTTTTTT. The chain employs TRBV30 and TRBJ2-2, with D hard to call. The CDR3 contains 13 residues. V lost 0 bases to trimming and J lost 7 bases, with 9 bases between them. Looked up from germline, CDR1 is GTSNPN and CDR2 is SVGIG (reference sequence).

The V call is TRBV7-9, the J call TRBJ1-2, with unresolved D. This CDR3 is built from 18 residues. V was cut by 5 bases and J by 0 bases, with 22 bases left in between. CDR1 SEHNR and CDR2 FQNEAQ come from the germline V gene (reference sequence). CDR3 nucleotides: TGTGCCAGCAGCCCCTCAACGCCTGTCCCCGCAACTAACTATGGCTACACCTTC. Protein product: CASSPSTPVPATNYGYTF. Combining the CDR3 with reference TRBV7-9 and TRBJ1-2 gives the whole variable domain DTGVSQNPRHKITKRGQNVTFRCDPISEHNRLYWYRQTLGQGPEFLTYFQNEAQLEKSRLLSDRFSAERPKGSFSTLEIQRTEQGDSAMYLCASSPSTPVPATNYGYTFGSGTRLTVV.